These 5 T cell receptor beta chains share one sample of origin, sequenced in a study of blood T cell repertoires in COVID-19. Clones were read by immunoSEQ multiplex PCR, and TCRdb kept only the in-frame ones, dropping some. Of hundreds of thousands of clones listed, about 89% were seen once; the top ten hold about 6%. Source material: peripheral blood. The source of these receptors is a man in his fifties or sixties who had recovered from COVID-19.

The V call is TRBV7-3, the J call TRBJ2-1, with TRBD1 matching 9 bases. CDR1 SGHTA and CDR2 FQGTGA come from the germline V gene. This CDR3 comprises 13 residues. Trimming removed 8 bases from V and 7 bases from J; junction bases left unmatched: 6. CDR3 residues: CASAGQGKNEQFF. The CDR3 nucleotides read TGTGCCAGCGCTGGACAGGGGAAAAATGAGCAGTTCTTC.

The chain carries TRBV6-1 and TRBJ1-5; 9 bases are a match to TRBD1. CDR1 and CDR2 from the germline V gene are MNHNS and SASEGT. This CDR3 contains 16 residues. Losses at the gene ends were 3 bases for V and 4 bases for J; bases not matched to a gene: 7. In DNA, the CDR3 is TGTGCCAGCAGTGACCGGGACAGGGTGGAAAATCAGCCCCAGCATTTT. Its translation is CASSDRDRVENQPQHF.

In DNA, the CDR3 is TGTGCCAGCAGCTTAGTTCTAGCGGGGCAAACCTACAATGAGCAGTTCTTC. It encodes CASSLVLAGQTYNEQFF. The chain is built from TRBV13 and TRBJ2-1; 9 bases align to TRBD2. The CDR3 extends over 17 amino acids. V shed 1 base, J shed 2 bases, and the junction held 6 bases outside the gene matches. Per germline, CDR1 PRHDT and CDR2 FYEKMQ (reference sequence).

This sequence joins TRBV28 and TRBJ2-1, with D possibly TRBD2 on 5 matching bases. Germline V gene lookup returns CDR1 MDHEN and CDR2 SYDVKM. CDR3 size: 14 residues. V gave up 6 bases and J gave up 2 bases, with 11 bases separating them. CDR3 DNA: TGTGCCAGCAGGGTGGACTCGCCCTACAATGAGCAGTTCTTC. As protein: CASRVDSPYNEQFF.

The chain couples TRBV4-2 to TRBJ1-4; 8 bases agree with TRBD1. Germline values: CDR1 LGHNA, CDR2 YNFKEQ. The CDR3 spans 15 residues. The V gene end was trimmed by 3 bases and the J gene end by 8 bases; junction bases not matched to a gene: 8. The CDR3 reads CASSQEDRAGEKLFF. The DNA for the CDR3 is TGTGCCAGCAGCCAGGAGGACAGGGCAGGCGAAAAACTGTTTTTT.